The sample holds many counts of the clone carrying this T cell receptor (beta chain). What it binds is unknown. The sample belongs to a study of neurological immune-mediated disorders. Study outcomes and limitations: There was no association between the multiple sclerosis repertoire cluster and any clinical or MRI feature. Whereas HTLV-1-associated myelopathy showed the most TCR clonal expansion, multiple sclerosis showed the least, with levels below those of healthy controls.

With 10-nucleotide random UMIs, 5'RACE was used to make the cDNA. TCRdb recomputed calls from the 5' RACE reads with MiXCR, one row per CDR3 protein. The sample records 60,000 or so distinct CDR3 sequences, about 3.2% being singletons. Germline-derived CDR1 and CDR2 are DFQATT and SNEGSKA (reference sequence). V shed 6 bases and J shed 0 bases, with 12 bases lying between them. This CDR3 comprises 14 residues. Unsorted libraries were derived from 2 million PBMCs stored at -80 C. The specimen was PBMCs. This clonotype was sampled from a woman in her sixties with multiple sclerosis. The chain carries TRBV20-1 and TRBJ2-1; D gene unclear. The CDR3 spells CSASSVRSYNEQFF. Here the CDR3 DNA reads TGCAGTGCCAGTTCTGTCCGCTCCTACAATGAGCAGTTCTTC.